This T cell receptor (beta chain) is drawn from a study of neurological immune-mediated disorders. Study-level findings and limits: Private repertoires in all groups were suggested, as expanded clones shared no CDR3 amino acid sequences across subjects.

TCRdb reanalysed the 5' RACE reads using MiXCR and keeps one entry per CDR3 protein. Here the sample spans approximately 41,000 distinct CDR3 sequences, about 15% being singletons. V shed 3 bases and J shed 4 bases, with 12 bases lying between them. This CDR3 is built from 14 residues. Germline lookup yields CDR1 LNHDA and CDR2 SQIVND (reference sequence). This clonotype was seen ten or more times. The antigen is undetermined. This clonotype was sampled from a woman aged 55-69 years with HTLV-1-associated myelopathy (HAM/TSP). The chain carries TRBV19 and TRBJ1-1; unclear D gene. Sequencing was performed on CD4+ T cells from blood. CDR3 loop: CASSIEVSSTEAFF. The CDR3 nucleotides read TGTGCCAGTAGTATTGAGGTGTCTAGCACTGAAGCTTTCTTT.